A single sample is the source of the 20 T cell receptor beta chains below, sequenced in a study of shared clonotypes between healthy human individuals. The table came from immunoSEQ multiplex PCR; TCRdb's copy has only in-frame clones and leaves some out. Of under 1,100,000 clones listed, about 75% are singletons. Specimen: memory CD4+ T cells sorted from blood. Subset specified: CD45RA-negative fraction. The source is a man in his late teens or twenties in good health.

V and J are TRBV11-2 and TRBJ2-7; 7 positions match TRBD1. The CDR3 sequence is 15 residues long. J was trimmed by 2 bases and V by 0 bases; bases with no gene match: 4. Germline CDR1 SGHAT, CDR2 FQNNGV. CDR3 sequence: CASSLDWQGAYEQYF. DNA for the CDR3: TGTGCCAGCAGCTTAGATTGGCAGGGGGCCTACGAGCAGTACTTC.

The rearrangement joins TRBV10-3 to TRBJ1-1, with D possibly being TRBD1 (5 bases). Looked up from germline, CDR1 is ENHRY and CDR2 is SYGVKD. The CDR3 has 14 amino acids. Deletions cut 8 bases from V and 0 bases from J, with 13 bases between. CDR3 DNA: TGTGCCATCGCCTATTCACAGGTGAACACTGAAGCTTTCTTT. Protein sequence: CAIAYSQVNTEAFF.

The chain has TRBV19 and TRBJ1-5; 7 bases agree with TRBD1. CDR1 and CDR2 (germline): LNHDA, SQIVND (reference sequence). The CDR3 has 14 amino acids. Germline trimming cut 5 bases from V and 4 bases from J; bases unmatched to any gene: 5. The CDR3 DNA reads TGTGCCAGTAGTGCCACAGGGGTAAATCAGCCCCAGCATTTT. Protein: CASSATGVNQPQHF. Full variable domain (rest looked up from reference TRBV19 and TRBJ1-5): DGGITQSPKYLFRKEGQNVTLSCEQNLNHDAMYWYRQDPGQGLRLIYYSQIVNDFQKGDIAEGYSVSREKKESFPLTVTSAQKNPTAFYLCASSATGVNQPQHFGDGTRLSIL.

V is TRBV18 and J is TRBJ2-4; D is unclear. With 0 bases removed from V and 1 base from J, the gap between germline ends came to 13 bases. Germline V lookup: CDR1 KGHSH, CDR2 LQKENI. CDR3 length: 17 amino acids. In DNA, the CDR3 is TGTGCCAGCTCACCACCAGTACCGTTAAGTGCCAAAAACATTCAGTACTTC. This gives the protein CASSPPVPLSAKNIQYF.

This chain joins TRBV21-1 and TRBJ1-5; the table's D call, TRBD1, was not checked against the DNA. TRBV21-1 is a documented pseudogene. The CDR3 is 15 residues long. The CDR3 spells CASSITGGGNQPQHF. DNA of the CDR3: TGTGCCAGCAGCATAACAGGGGGCGGTAATCAGCCCCAGCATTTT.

The gene calls are TRBV7-9 and TRBJ2-3, with 9 positions matching TRBD1. CDR1 is SEHNR, CDR2 FQNEAQ, per germline (reference sequence). The junction had 12 bases not matched to a gene; V was cut back by 4 bases and J by 7 bases. The CDR3 length is 16 residues. This chain's CDR3 is CASSSSYRGLRNTQYF. The CDR3 bases are TGTGCCAGCAGCTCGTCTTACAGGGGGCTACGAAATACGCAGTATTTT.

The rearrangement uses TRBV6-5 and TRBJ2-7; 10 bases align to TRBD1. This CDR3 spans 15 amino acids. Germline CDR1 reads MNHEY; CDR2 reads SVGAGI. V dropped 5 bases and J dropped 2; count of bases not matched to a gene: 6. CDR3 residues: CASSPGTGVPYEQYF. In nucleotides, the CDR3 is TGTGCCAGCAGTCCCGGGACAGGGGTACCCTACGAGCAGTACTTC.

The V gene is TRBV30, the J gene TRBJ1-2; D possibly corresponds to TRBD1 (5 bases). The CDR3 extends over 14 amino acids. Germline V CDR1 and CDR2: GTSNPN, SVGIG (reference sequence). Trimming stripped 0 bases from V and 8 bases from J, with 16 bases between. DNA of the CDR3: TGTGCCTGGAGTGTAAAAGGGAACCGGGGGGGCTACACCTTC. It encodes CAWSVKGNRGGYTF.

This clone was observed a single time. One end of the junction varies from germline; a read error may be responsible. The V and J genes are TRBV7-7 and TRBJ2-5; possible D gene TRBD2, 5 bases. The CDR3 totals 14 residues. CDR1 and CDR2 from the germline V gene are SSHAT and FNYEAQ (reference sequence). CDR3 sequence reads: CASSPGIQQETQYF. The CDR3 coding sequence is TGTGCTAGCAGCCCGGGGATTCAGCAAGAGACCCAGTACTTC.

V usage is TRBV30 and J usage is TRBJ1-1; D is unclear. Looked up from germline, CDR1 is GTSNPN and CDR2 is SVGIG (reference sequence). Trimming stripped 2 bases from V and 7 bases from J, with 11 bases between. CDR3 length: 12 residues. The CDR3 region has the DNA TGTGCCTGGAGTAGCAGGCGTGGTGAAGCTTTCTTT. Translating gives CAWSSRRGEAFF.

This clone appeared many times. The chain uses TRBV5-1 and TRBJ1-2, with D tentatively TRBD1 (5 bases). CDR1 is SGHRS and CDR2 is YFSETQ in the germline V gene. The CDR3 covers 15 residues. V lost 4 bases to trimming and J lost 2 bases, with 15 bases between them. CDR3 loop: CASSPLEGANYGYTF. CDR3 DNA: TGCGCCAGCAGCCCCCTTGAAGGGGCGAACTATGGCTACACCTTC. Drawing the rest from reference TRBV5-1 and TRBJ1-2, the complete variable domain is KAGVTQTPRYLIKTRGQQVTLSCSPISGHRSVSWYQQTPGQGLQFLFEYFSETQRNKGNFPGRFSGRQFSNSRSEMNVSTLELGDSALYLCASSPLEGANYGYTFGSGTRLTVV.

This clone has just one count. This sample includes further DNA sequences coding for the same CDR3. The V call is TRBV28, the J call TRBJ1-2; D is undetermined. This CDR3 has 13 amino acids. Germline values: CDR1 MDHEN, CDR2 SYDVKM. V was clipped by 5 bases and J by 4 bases, with 11 bases between them. The CDR3 bases are TGTGCCAGCAGTCCCGTGGGTATCTATGGCTACACCTTC. Protein product: CASSPVGIYGYTF.

The CDR3 here is CASSQGLQGGSSGNTIYF. The CDR3 region has the DNA TGCGCCAGCAGCCAAGGACTACAGGGTGGGTCAAGTGGAAACACCATATATTTT. The J gene is TRBJ1-3, the V gene TRBV4-3; possibly TRBD1 for D (6 bases). CDR3 length: 18 residues. The germline CDR1 and CDR2 sequences are LGHNA and YSLEER. V was shortened by 1 base and J by 3 bases, with 19 bases between the two germline ends.

V gene TRBV4-1 combines with J gene TRBJ1-6; 8 bases align to TRBD1. There are 16 residues in the CDR3. The trim removed 4 bases at V and 10 bases at J, leaving 12 bases unmatched. Germline V lookup: CDR1 MGHRA, CDR2 YSYEKL. The CDR3 nucleotides read TGCGCCAGCAGCCTGACTCCGACAGGGGAAGGGTCACCCCTCCACTTT. This encodes CASSLTPTGEGSPLHF.

The genes are TRBV30 and TRBJ1-1; D possibly corresponds to TRBD1 (5 bases). The CDR3 extends over 12 amino acids. Trimming pared 1 base from V and 11 bases from J, leaving 14 bases between. Germline V gives CDR1 GTSNPN, CDR2 SVGIG (reference sequence). The CDR3 loop reads CAWSANRFEAFF. The CDR3 nucleotides are TGTGCCTGGAGTGCCAACAGGTTTGAGGCTTTCTTT.

This clone occurred once. Germline is not matched at one junction end, which may reflect a read error. The sample carries other DNA sequences with the same CDR3. The chain links TRBV2 to TRBJ1-1; TRBD1 matches 8 bases. CDR3 size: 15 residues. CDR1 and CDR2 from the germline V gene are SNHLY and FYNNEI. CDR3 region: CASSPGQVGNTEAFF. CDR3 DNA sequence: TGTGCCAGCAGCCCGGGACAGGTAGGGAACACTGAAGCTTTTTTT.

This chain connects TRBV5-1 to TRBJ2-1, with D perhaps being TRBD1 or TRBD2 (5 bases each). The CDR3 has 14 residues. V was shortened by 2 bases and J by 6 bases, with 12 bases between the two germline ends. Germline V gene data show CDR1 as SGHRS and CDR2 as YFSETQ. CDR3 bases: TGCGCCAGCAGCTTCGGGGACGGTACCAATGAGCAGTTCTTC. Encoded protein: CASSFGDGTNEQFF.

The rearrangement joins TRBV5-1 to TRBJ2-3; 7 bases align to TRBD1. Germline V lookup: CDR1 SGHRS, CDR2 YFSETQ. CDR3 length equals 14 residues. V was clipped by 3 bases and J by 6 bases; unmatched bases: 7. CDR3 nucleotides: TGCGCCAGCAGCTACGACAGGGTTGGGGATACGCAGTATTTT. It codes for CASSYDRVGDTQYF.

The V and J genes are TRBV19 and TRBJ2-1; D gene ambiguous. The germline gives CDR1 LNHDA, CDR2 SQIVND (reference sequence). Trimming took 8 bases from V and 5 from J, leaving 16 bases between them. CDR3 length equals 14 residues. In DNA form, the CDR3 reads TGTGCCAGTGCCCGTGAGACCATTCACAATGAGCAGTTCTTC. It encodes CASARETIHNEQFF.

This clone has just a few counts. J is TRBJ1-6 and V is TRBV11-2; no firm D call. This CDR3 region has 14 residues. CDR1 SGHAT and CDR2 FQNNGV come from the germline V gene. Trimming took 5 bases from V and 7 from J, leaving 12 bases between them. The CDR3 region has the DNA TGTGCCAGCAGCCACAACGCTGAGAATTCACCCCTCCACTTT. Translated: CASSHNAENSPLHF.